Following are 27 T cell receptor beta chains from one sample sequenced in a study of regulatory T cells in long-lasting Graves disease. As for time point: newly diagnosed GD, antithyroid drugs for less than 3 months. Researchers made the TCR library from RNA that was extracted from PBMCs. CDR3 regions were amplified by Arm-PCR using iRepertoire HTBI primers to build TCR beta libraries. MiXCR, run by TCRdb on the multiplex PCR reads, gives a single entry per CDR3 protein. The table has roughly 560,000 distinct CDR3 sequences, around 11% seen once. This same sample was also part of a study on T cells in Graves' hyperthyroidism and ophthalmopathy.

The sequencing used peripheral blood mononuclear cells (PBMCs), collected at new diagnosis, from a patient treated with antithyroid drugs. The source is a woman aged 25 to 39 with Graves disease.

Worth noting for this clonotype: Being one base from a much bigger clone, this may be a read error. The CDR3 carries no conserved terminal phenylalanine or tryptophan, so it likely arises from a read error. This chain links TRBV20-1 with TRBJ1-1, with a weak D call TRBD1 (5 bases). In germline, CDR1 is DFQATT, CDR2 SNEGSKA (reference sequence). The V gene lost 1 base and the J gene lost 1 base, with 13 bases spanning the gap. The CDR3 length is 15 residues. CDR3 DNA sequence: TGCAGTGCTAGAGTTGCATGGGGCTGGAACACTGAAGCTTTCTCT. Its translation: CSARVAWGWNTEAFS.

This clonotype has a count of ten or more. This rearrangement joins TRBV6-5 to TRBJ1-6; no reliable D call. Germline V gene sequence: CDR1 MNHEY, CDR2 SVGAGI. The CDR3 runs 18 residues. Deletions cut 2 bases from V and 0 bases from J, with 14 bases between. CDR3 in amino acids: CASSYPSGRSSYNSPLHF. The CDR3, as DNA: TGTGCCAGCAGTTACCCGAGTGGGAGAAGCTCCTATAATTCACCCCTCCACTTT.

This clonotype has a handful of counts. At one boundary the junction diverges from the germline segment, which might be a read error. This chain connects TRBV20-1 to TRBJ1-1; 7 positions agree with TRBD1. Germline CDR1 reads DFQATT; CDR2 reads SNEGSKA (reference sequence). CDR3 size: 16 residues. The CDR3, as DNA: TGCAGTGCTAGGAAGAGCTGGGACAGCCAGAACACTGGAGCTTTCTTT. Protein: CSARKSWDSQNTGAFF.

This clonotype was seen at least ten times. CDR3 bases: TGTGCCAGCAGCCAAGGTGGTCAGTCGGGACCACCCCTCCACTTT. Its translation is CASSQGGQSGPPLHF. This chain uses TRBV3-1 with TRBJ1-6; D might be TRBD1 (5 bases). Trimming removed 1 base at V and 11 bases at J, with 15 bases between. From germline, CDR1 is LGHDT and CDR2 YNNKEL (reference sequence). This CDR3 is 15 amino acids long.

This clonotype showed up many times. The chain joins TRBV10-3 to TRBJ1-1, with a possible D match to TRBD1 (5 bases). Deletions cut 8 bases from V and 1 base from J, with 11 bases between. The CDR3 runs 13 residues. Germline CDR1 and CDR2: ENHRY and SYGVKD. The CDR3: CAIGKQENTEAFF. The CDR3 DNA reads TGTGCCATCGGCAAACAGGAGAACACTGAAGCTTTCTTT.

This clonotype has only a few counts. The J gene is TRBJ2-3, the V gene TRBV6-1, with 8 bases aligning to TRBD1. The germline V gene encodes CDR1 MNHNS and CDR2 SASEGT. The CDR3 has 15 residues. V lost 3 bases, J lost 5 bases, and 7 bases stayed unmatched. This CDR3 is CASSDPGTGQDTQYF. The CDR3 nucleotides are TGTGCCAGCAGTGACCCCGGGACAGGTCAAGATACGCAGTATTTT.

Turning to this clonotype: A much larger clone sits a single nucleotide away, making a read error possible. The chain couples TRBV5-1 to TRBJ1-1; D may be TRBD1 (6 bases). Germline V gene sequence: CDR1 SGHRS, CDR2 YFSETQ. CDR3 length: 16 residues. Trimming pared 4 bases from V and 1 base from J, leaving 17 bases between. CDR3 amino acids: CASSEGGQLSNTEAFF. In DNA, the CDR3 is TGCGCCAGCAGCGAGGGGGGGCAGCTATCGAACACTGAAGCTTTCTTT.

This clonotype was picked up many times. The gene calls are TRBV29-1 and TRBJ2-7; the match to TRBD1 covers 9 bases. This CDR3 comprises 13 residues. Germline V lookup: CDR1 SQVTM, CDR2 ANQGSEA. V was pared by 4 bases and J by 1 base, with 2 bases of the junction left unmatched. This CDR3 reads CSVGGQGSYEQYF. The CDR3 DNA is TGCAGCGTTGGAGGACAGGGGTCCTACGAGCAGTACTTC.

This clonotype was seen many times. For the CDR3, the DNA is TGTGCCAGCAGTCGACAGATCACTGAAGCTTTCTTT. This gives the protein CASSRQITEAFF. The V and J genes are TRBV12-3 or TRBV12-4 and TRBJ1-1; maybe TRBD1 (5 bases). Trimming pared 5 bases from V and 4 bases from J, leaving 8 bases between. This CDR3 is 12 amino acids long.

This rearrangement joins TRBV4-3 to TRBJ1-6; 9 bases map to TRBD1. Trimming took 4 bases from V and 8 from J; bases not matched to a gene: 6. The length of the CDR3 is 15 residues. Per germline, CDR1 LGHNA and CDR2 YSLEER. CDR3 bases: TGCGCCAGCAGCCGAACAGGGGGCCTAGATTCACCCCTCCACTTT. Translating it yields CASSRTGGLDSPLHF.

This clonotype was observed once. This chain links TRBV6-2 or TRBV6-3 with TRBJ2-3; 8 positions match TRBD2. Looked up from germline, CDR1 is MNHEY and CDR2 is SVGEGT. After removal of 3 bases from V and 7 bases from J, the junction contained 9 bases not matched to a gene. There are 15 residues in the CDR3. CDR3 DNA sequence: TGTGCCAGCAGTTATTGGGCGGGGGGCCCGAATACGCAGTATTTT. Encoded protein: CASSYWAGGPNTQYF.

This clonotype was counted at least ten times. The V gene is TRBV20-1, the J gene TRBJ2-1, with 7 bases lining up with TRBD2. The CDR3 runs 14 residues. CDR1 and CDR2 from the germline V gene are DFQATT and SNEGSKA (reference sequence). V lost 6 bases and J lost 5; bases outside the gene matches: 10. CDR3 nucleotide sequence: TGCAGTGCCATACTAGCGTGGGAACACAATGAGCAGTTCTTC. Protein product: CSAILAWEHNEQFF.

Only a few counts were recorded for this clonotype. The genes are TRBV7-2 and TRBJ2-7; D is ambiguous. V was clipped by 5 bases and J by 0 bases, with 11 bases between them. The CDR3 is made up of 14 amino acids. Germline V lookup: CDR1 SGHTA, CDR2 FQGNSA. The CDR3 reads CASSKSGASYEQYF. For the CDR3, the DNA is TGTGCCAGCAGCAAGTCGGGCGCCTCCTACGAGCAGTACTTC.

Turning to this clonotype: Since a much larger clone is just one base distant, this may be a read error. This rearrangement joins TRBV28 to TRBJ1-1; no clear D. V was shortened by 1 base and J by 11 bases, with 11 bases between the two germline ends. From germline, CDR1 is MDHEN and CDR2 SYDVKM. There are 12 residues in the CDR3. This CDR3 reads CASSLSGNKAFF. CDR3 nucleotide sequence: TGTGCCAGCAGTTTATCGGGGAACAAGGCTTTCTTT.

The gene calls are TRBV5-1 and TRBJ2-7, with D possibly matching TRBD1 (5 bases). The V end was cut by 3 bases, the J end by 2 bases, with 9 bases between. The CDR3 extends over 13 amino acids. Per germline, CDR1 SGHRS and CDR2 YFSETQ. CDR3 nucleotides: TGCGCCAGCAGCTGGTGGGGCCCCTACGAGCAGTACTTC. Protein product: CASSWWGPYEQYF.

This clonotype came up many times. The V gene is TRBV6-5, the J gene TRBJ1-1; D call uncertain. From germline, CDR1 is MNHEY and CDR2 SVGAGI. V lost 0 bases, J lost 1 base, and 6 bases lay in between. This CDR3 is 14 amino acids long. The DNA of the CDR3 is TGTGCCAGCAGTTACTCGAGGCCGAACACTGAAGCTTTCTTT. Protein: CASSYSRPNTEAFF.

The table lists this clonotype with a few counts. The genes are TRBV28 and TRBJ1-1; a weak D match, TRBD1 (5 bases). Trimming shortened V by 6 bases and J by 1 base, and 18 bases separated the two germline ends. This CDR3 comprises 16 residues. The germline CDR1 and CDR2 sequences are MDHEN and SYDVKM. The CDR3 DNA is TGTGCCAGCAGCCCCCGGGTCGTAAGGGGGAACACTGAAGCTTTCTTT. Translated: CASSPRVVRGNTEAFF.

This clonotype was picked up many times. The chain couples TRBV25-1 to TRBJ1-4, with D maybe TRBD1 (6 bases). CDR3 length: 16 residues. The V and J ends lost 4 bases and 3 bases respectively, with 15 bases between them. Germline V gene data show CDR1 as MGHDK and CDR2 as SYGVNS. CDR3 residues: CASSVGGGGANEKLFF. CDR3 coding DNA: TGTGCCAGCAGTGTCGGGGGCGGAGGGGCTAATGAAAAACTGTTTTTT.

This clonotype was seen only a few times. Written as DNA, the CDR3 is TGCAGTGCTAGTCAGACAATGGGAAACACCATATATTTT. Protein: CSASQTMGNTIYF. The V gene is TRBV20-1, the J gene TRBJ1-3; no clear D gene. V was clipped by 3 bases and J by 4 bases, with 10 bases between them. Looked up from germline, CDR1 is DFQATT and CDR2 is SNEGSKA (reference sequence). This CDR3 is built from 13 residues.

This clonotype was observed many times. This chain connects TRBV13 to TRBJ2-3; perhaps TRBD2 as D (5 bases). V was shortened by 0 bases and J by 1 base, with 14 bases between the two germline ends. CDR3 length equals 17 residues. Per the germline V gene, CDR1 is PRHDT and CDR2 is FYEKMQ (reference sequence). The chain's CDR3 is CASSLGLTQAGTDTQYF. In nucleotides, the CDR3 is TGTGCCAGCAGCTTAGGCCTCACCCAAGCGGGCACAGATACGCAGTATTTT.

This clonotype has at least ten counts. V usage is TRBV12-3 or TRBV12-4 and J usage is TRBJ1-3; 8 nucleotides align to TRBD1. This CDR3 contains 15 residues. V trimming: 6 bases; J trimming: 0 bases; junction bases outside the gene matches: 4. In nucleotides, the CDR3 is TGTGCCAGCAGCTTCGACAGGGGCTCTGGAAACACCATATATTTT. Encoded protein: CASSFDRGSGNTIYF.

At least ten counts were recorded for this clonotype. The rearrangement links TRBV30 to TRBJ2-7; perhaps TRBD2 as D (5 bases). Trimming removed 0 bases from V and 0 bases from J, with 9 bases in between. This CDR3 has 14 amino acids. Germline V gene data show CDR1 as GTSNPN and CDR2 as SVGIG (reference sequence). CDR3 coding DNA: TGTGCCTGGAGTGTACGCGGGTCCTCCTACGAGCAGTACTTC. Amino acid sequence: CAWSVRGSSYEQYF.

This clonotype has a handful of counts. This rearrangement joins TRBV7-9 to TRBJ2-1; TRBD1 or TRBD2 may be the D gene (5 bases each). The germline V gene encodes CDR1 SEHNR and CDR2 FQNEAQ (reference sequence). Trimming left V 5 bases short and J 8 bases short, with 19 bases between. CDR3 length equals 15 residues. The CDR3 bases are TGTGCCAGCAGCCGAGGGACCATCCTCGTCGATGAGCAGTTCTTC. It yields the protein CASSRGTILVDEQFF.

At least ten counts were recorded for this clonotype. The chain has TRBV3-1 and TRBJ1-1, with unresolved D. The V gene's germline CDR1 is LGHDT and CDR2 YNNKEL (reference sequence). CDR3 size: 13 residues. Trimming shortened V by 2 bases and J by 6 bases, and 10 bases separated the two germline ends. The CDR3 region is CASSQLEFSEAFF. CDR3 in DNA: TGTGCCAGCAGCCAATTAGAGTTTTCTGAAGCTTTCTTT.

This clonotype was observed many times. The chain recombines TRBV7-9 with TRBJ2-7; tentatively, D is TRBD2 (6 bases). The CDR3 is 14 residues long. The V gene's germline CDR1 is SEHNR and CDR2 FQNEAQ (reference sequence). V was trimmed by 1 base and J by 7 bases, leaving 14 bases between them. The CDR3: CASSLGLEGTEQYF. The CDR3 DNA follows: TGTGCCAGCAGCTTAGGTTTGGAGGGGACGGAGCAGTACTTC. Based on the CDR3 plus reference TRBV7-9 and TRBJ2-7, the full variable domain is DTGVSQNPRHKITKRGQNVTFRCDPISEHNRLYWYRQTLGQGPEFLTYFQNEAQLEKSRLLSDRFSAERPKGSFSTLEIQRTEQGDSAMYLCASSLGLEGTEQYFGPGTRLTVT.

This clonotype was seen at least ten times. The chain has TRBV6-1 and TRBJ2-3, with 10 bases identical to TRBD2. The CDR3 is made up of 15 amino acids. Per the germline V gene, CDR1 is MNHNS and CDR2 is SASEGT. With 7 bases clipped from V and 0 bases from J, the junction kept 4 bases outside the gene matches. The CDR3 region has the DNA TGTGCCAGCAACCTACTAGCGGGGAGCACAGATACGCAGTATTTT. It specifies CASNLLAGSTDTQYF.

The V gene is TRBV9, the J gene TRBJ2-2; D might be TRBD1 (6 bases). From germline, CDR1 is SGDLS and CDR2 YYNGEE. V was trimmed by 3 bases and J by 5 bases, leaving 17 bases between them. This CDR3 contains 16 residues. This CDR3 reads CASSDQPGVPTGELFF. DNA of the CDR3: TGTGCCAGCAGCGACCAACCAGGGGTCCCTACCGGGGAGCTGTTTTTT.